Shown below are 25 T cell receptor beta chains from a single sample sequenced in a study of T cell changes during pregnancy in multiple sclerosis. Using immunoSEQ multiplex PCR, the repertoire was profiled, and TCRdb retains in-frame clones only, with some absent. The sample has 60,000 or so clones; 80% to 90% are singletons. Sample: peripheral blood, taken in the first trimester of pregnancy. These receptors came from a female donor in good health, enrolled as a control in a pregnancy study.

The gene calls are TRBV6-6 and TRBJ1-5, with D perhaps matching TRBD1 (6 bases). The germline V gene has CDR1 MNHNY and CDR2 SVGAGI (reference sequence). This CDR3 is 14 amino acids long. With 2 bases removed from V and 13 bases from J, the gap between germline ends came to 18 bases. The CDR3 protein is CASSYDIRDTNQHF. CDR3 bases: TGTGCCAGCAGTTACGACATAAGGGACACCAATCAGCATTTT.

The CDR3 spells CSVGQGAGELFF. The CDR3 DNA reads TGCAGCGTTGGACAGGGAGCCGGGGAGCTGTTTTTT. This chain uses TRBV29-1 with TRBJ2-2; 7 bases align to TRBD1. V dropped 4 bases and J dropped 6; count of bases not matched to a gene: 2. CDR3 size: 12 residues. The V gene's germline CDR1 is SQVTM and CDR2 ANQGSEA.

The V call is TRBV2, the J call TRBJ1-1, with D possibly being TRBD1 (5 bases). Trimming removed 4 bases at V and 2 bases at J, with 8 bases between. Per the germline V gene, CDR1 is SNHLY and CDR2 is FYNNEI. The CDR3 spans 13 residues. CDR3 in DNA: TGTGCCAGCAGTGCCGGACACAACACTGAAGCTTTCTTT. This codes for CASSAGHNTEAFF.

The sample holds one count of this clone. The chain employs TRBV2 and TRBJ1-4; D is ambiguous. This CDR3 contains 14 residues. The V and J ends lost 7 bases and 7 bases respectively, with 16 bases between them. Per germline, CDR1 SNHLY and CDR2 FYNNEI. The CDR3 nucleotides are TGTGCCAGCATCCGCAGAGGTATCGGTGAAAAACTGTTTTTT. Amino acid sequence: CASIRRGIGEKLFF.

The CDR3 region has the DNA TGTGCCAGCAGTCGACAGAAAACGAACACTGAAGCTTTCTTT. Its protein product is CASSRQKTNTEAFF. This chain links TRBV2 with TRBJ1-1, with D perhaps matching TRBD1 (5 bases). This CDR3 is built from 14 residues. Germline values: CDR1 SNHLY, CDR2 FYNNEI. V was pared by 5 bases and J by 1 base, with 11 bases between.

Only a few counts were recorded for this clone. The rearrangement joins TRBV20-1 to TRBJ1-1; no reliable D call. Looked up from germline, CDR1 is DFQATT and CDR2 is SNEGSKA (reference sequence). The CDR3 length is 11 residues. V was cut by 3 bases and J by 5 bases, with 7 bases left in between. CDR3 sequence: CSARPTTEAFF. The CDR3 region has the DNA TGCAGTGCTAGGCCGACAACTGAAGCTTTCTTT.

The chain has TRBV7-3 and TRBJ2-3; 11 positions match TRBD2. The V segment lost 3 bases and the J segment 3 bases; nucleotides outside the gene matches: 2. The CDR3 spans 15 residues. In germline, CDR1 is SGHTA, CDR2 FQGTGA. CDR3 nucleotides: TGTGCCAGCAGCTTGGGACTAGCGGCGACAGATACGCAGTATTTT. Translated, it gives CASSLGLAATDTQYF.

DNA of the CDR3: TGTGCCAGCAGTGAAGTCCTACCCTATGGCTACACCTTC. Translating gives CASSEVLPYGYTF. The chain has TRBV2 and TRBJ1-2, with D unclear. Trimming removed 1 base at V and 4 bases at J, with 7 bases between. Germline V gene sequence: CDR1 SNHLY, CDR2 FYNNEI. The CDR3 runs 13 residues.

The gene calls are TRBV5-1 and TRBJ1-1, with 7 bases lining up with TRBD1. Germline V gene sequence: CDR1 SGHRS, CDR2 YFSETQ. V lost 0 bases to trimming and J lost 5 bases; unmatched junction nucleotides: 7. This CDR3 spans 15 amino acids. This CDR3 reads CASSLEAPGGTEAFF. The CDR3 nucleotides are TGCGCCAGCAGCTTGGAAGCCCCAGGGGGGACTGAAGCTTTCTTT.

This clone was seen a single time. The chain uses TRBV7-2 and TRBJ2-3; D unclear. Trimming stripped 1 base from V and 5 bases from J, with 10 bases between. The CDR3 has 14 residues. Germline CDR1 SGHTA, CDR2 FQGNSA. CDR3 DNA sequence: TGTGCCAGCAGCTTAGAAGGCGGCGGAGATACGCAGTATTTT. Protein sequence: CASSLEGGGDTQYF.

This clone was seen a single time. V is TRBV7-3 and J is TRBJ2-5, with 9 bases that match TRBD1. Germline V gene lookup returns CDR1 SGHTA and CDR2 FQGTGA. Trimming at V came to 5 bases and at J to 5 bases, leaving 6 bases not matched to a gene. This CDR3 is built from 14 residues. Written as DNA, the CDR3 is TGTGCCAGCAGCCAAACAGGGGGCGCGGAGACCCAGTACTTC. Translating gives CASSQTGGAETQYF.

The rearrangement joins TRBV19 to TRBJ1-6; perhaps TRBD1 as D (5 bases). Trimming took 1 base from V and 7 from J, leaving 11 bases between them. The CDR3 covers 15 residues. Looked up from germline, CDR1 is LNHDA and CDR2 is SQIVND (reference sequence). The CDR3, as DNA: TGTGCCAGTAGTATAGCAGGCAGGGCGAATTCACCCCTCCACTTT. Translated, it gives CASSIAGRANSPLHF.

The chain carries TRBV4-3 and TRBJ1-2; 8 bases map to TRBD1. Germline V gene data show CDR1 as LGHNA and CDR2 as YSLEER. The ends lost 4 bases at V and 0 bases at J; junction bases unmatched: 1. This CDR3 spans 14 amino acids. The CDR3, as DNA: TGCGCCAGCAGCCGGGGACAGGCTAACTATGGCTACACCTTC. Protein product: CASSRGQANYGYTF.

J is TRBJ1-2 and V is TRBV7-2; TRBD1 might be the D (5 bases). V was pared by 4 bases and J by 7 bases, with 19 bases between. This CDR3 is built from 15 residues. Per germline, CDR1 SGHTA and CDR2 FQGNSA. CDR3 in amino acids: CASSSLEQGLGGYTF. The CDR3 DNA is TGTGCCAGCAGCTCCTTGGAGCAGGGTCTTGGTGGCTACACCTTC.

The rearrangement links TRBV7-8 to TRBJ1-5; D remains unclear. The germline CDR1 and CDR2 sequences are SGHVS and FQNEAQ. Trimming shortened V by 1 base and J by 6 bases, and 7 bases separated the two germline ends. There are 13 residues in the CDR3. Here the CDR3 reads CASSLGTRQPQHF. CDR3 coding DNA: TGTGCCAGCAGCTTAGGTACGCGTCAGCCCCAGCATTTT.

The V call is TRBV10-3, the J call TRBJ1-1; D call uncertain. Looked up from germline, CDR1 is ENHRY and CDR2 is SYGVKD. This CDR3 has 16 amino acids. V gave up 5 bases and J gave up 0 bases, with 16 bases separating them. The DNA for the CDR3 is TGTGCCATCAGTCAATCCACGACAAGCATGAACACTGAAGCTTTCTTT. It yields the protein CAISQSTTSMNTEAFF.

This clone was seen a single time. The chain is built from TRBV30 and TRBJ1-2; no definite D call. The V end lost 3 bases, the J end lost 6 bases, and 5 bases lay between the germline ends. This CDR3 has 10 amino acids. Germline V lookup: CDR1 GTSNPN, CDR2 SVGIG (reference sequence). CDR3 residues: CAWSEDGYTF. The CDR3 DNA is TGTGCCTGGAGCGAGGATGGCTACACCTTC.

The V and J genes are TRBV7-2 and TRBJ2-7, with a weak D call TRBD1 (6 bases). The germline V and J ends were trimmed by 3 bases and 4 bases, with 13 bases remaining between them. CDR3 length equals 14 residues. In germline, CDR1 is SGHTA, CDR2 FQGNSA. CDR3 nucleotide sequence: TGTGCCAGCAGCTTTAGCTTAACAGGGTACGAGCAGTACTTC. It is translated as CASSFSLTGYEQYF.

The chain recombines TRBV5-1 with TRBJ1-1; tentative D call: TRBD1 (5 bases). This CDR3 has 14 residues. CDR1 and CDR2 (germline): SGHRS, YFSETQ. Trimming cost V 4 bases and J 7 bases, with 17 bases left between them. The CDR3 region is CASSQNPTENEAFF. CDR3 bases: TGCGCCAGCAGCCAAAACCCGACAGAGAATGAAGCTTTCTTT.

The V call is TRBV30, the J call TRBJ2-1; possible D gene TRBD1, 6 bases. Germline V gives CDR1 GTSNPN, CDR2 SVGIG (reference sequence). The CDR3 is 14 residues long. V lost 0 bases and J lost 5, with 11 bases in between. The CDR3 sequence: CAWSVQAGDNEQFF. Written as DNA, the CDR3 is TGTGCCTGGAGTGTACAGGCAGGGGACAATGAGCAGTTCTTC. Variable domain in full (rest from reference TRBV30 and TRBJ2-1): SQTIHQWPATLVQPVGSPLSLECTVEGTSNPNLYWYRQAAGRGLQLLFYSVGIGQISSEVPQNLSASRPQDRQFILSSKKLLLSDSGFYLCAWSVQAGDNEQFFGPGTRLTVL.

This chain connects TRBV6-5 to TRBJ1-6, with TRBD1 matching 7 bases. Trimming took 6 bases from V and 5 from J; bases not matched to a gene: 4. Germline CDR1 MNHEY, CDR2 SVGAGI. The CDR3 length is 14 residues. The CDR3, as DNA: TGTGCCAGCAGCCGACAGGGCCATAATTCACCCCTCCACTTT. It encodes CASSRQGHNSPLHF.

The CDR3 region has the DNA TGTGCCTGGAGTGTAGGACAGGGACAGTTGGTCGCTGAAGCTTTCTTT. This sequence encodes CAWSVGQGQLVAEAFF. The V and J genes are TRBV30 and TRBJ1-1, with 8 nucleotides matching TRBD1. J was trimmed by 6 bases and V by 0 bases; bases with no gene match: 12. The CDR3 has 16 amino acids. The germline CDR1 and CDR2 sequences are GTSNPN and SVGIG (reference sequence).

The rearrangement links TRBV10-3 to TRBJ2-1; maybe TRBD2 (5 bases). V was trimmed by 10 bases and J by 5 bases, leaving 15 bases between them. The germline CDR1 and CDR2 sequences are ENHRY and SYGVKD. The CDR3 is 13 residues long. This chain's CDR3 is CATSGITNNEQFF. CDR3 DNA: TGTGCCACGAGCGGAATAACAAACAATGAGCAGTTCTTC.

This clone was seen a handful of times. The chain carries TRBV6-5 and TRBJ1-2, with TRBD1 matching 7 bases. V was clipped by 2 bases and J by 8 bases; unmatched bases: 5. This CDR3 has 13 amino acids. Germline lookup yields CDR1 MNHEY and CDR2 SVGAGI. The CDR3 DNA reads TGTGCCAGCAGTTACCAGGGGGTCGAAGGCTACACCTTC. Amino acids: CASSYQGVEGYTF.

This clone came up once. In nucleotides, the CDR3 is TGTGCCAGCAGCTTAGCGGGGGGGCTTAGAGATGAGCAGTTCTTC. Amino acids: CASSLAGGLRDEQFF. This chain joins TRBV7-7 and TRBJ2-1; TRBD2 is a possible D gene (7 bases). V was trimmed by 0 bases and J by 8 bases, leaving 14 bases between them. CDR1 is SSHAT and CDR2 is FNYEAQ in the germline V gene (reference sequence). CDR3 size: 15 residues. Full variable domain (outside the CDR3, taken from reference TRBV7-7 and TRBJ2-1): GAGVSQSPRYKVTKRGQDVTLRCDPISSHATLYWYQQALGQGPEFLTYFNYEAQPDKSGLPSDRFSAERPEGSISTLTIQRTEQRDSAMYRCASSLAGGLRDEQFFGPGTRLTVL.